One sample yielded the 29 T cell receptor beta chains listed below, sequenced in a study of blood T cell repertoires in COVID-19. The protocol was immunoSEQ multiplex PCR, while the TCRdb copy is restricted to in-frame clones and leaves out a portion. The table lists roughly 140,000 clones, around three quarters of them singletons, with over 8.5% in the top ten. The material sequenced was peripheral blood. The receptors come from a man in his fifties with active or convalescent COVID-19.

This clone was detected a few times. The chain links TRBV29-1 to TRBJ2-7; 13 nucleotides align to TRBD2. CDR3 length equals 12 residues. Per germline, CDR1 SQVTM and CDR2 ANQGSEA. J lost 6 bases, V lost 5 bases, and 1 base had no gene match. The CDR3 region has the DNA TGCAGCGTTAGGACTAGCGGGAGCGAGCAGTACTTC. It translates to CSVRTSGSEQYF.

This clone occurred once. This chain joins TRBV20-1 and TRBJ2-1, with D maybe TRBD2 (6 bases). Trimming took off 3 bases at V and 7 bases at J, with 7 bases between the two ends. Germline V gene data show CDR1 as DFQATT and CDR2 as SNEGSKA (reference sequence). This CDR3 region has 11 residues. The CDR3 here is CSAREGNEQFF. CDR3 DNA sequence: TGCAGTGCTAGGGAGGGGAATGAGCAGTTCTTC.

J is TRBJ2-2 and V is TRBV19; 7 nucleotides line up with TRBD1. CDR3 length: 17 residues. Looked up from germline, CDR1 is LNHDA and CDR2 is SQIVND (reference sequence). J lost 2 bases, V lost 4 bases, and 10 bases had no gene match. The CDR3 region is CASSRPSGQDNTGELFF. In DNA form, the CDR3 reads TGTGCCAGTAGTAGACCCTCCGGACAGGATAACACCGGGGAGCTGTTTTTT.

DNA of the CDR3: TGTGCCTGGAGTGTACGCCGGGGAGAAAAACTGTTTTTT. Residues: CAWSVRRGEKLFF. V gene TRBV30 combines with J gene TRBJ1-4, with unresolved D. Looked up from germline, CDR1 is GTSNPN and CDR2 is SVGIG (reference sequence). The CDR3 extends over 13 amino acids. V was clipped by 0 bases and J by 8 bases, with 10 bases between them.

This clone was observed a few times. This chain joins TRBV6-1 and TRBJ2-7; TRBD1 matches 7 bases. The CDR3 has 14 amino acids. V lost 2 bases to trimming and J lost 6 bases; unmatched junction nucleotides: 7. Germline CDR1 MNHNS, CDR2 SASEGT. This chain's CDR3 is CASSERIRGFEQYF. CDR3 bases: TGTGCCAGCAGTGAAAGGATCAGGGGGTTCGAGCAGTACTTC.

V is TRBV15 and J is TRBJ2-7, with a possible D match to TRBD2 (5 bases). Trimming cost V 0 bases and J 2 bases, with 11 bases left between them. The V gene's germline CDR1 is LNHNV and CDR2 YYDKDF (reference sequence). The CDR3 length is 15 residues. The CDR3 protein is CATSRDLPRAYEQYF. The DNA for the CDR3 is TGTGCCACCAGCAGAGATCTACCGAGGGCCTACGAGCAGTACTTC.

This clone occurred a few times. The rearrangement links TRBV29-1 to TRBJ2-7; D gene unclear. The V end lost 7 bases, the J end lost 6 bases, and 10 bases lay between the germline ends. This CDR3 region has 10 residues. CDR1 and CDR2 from the germline V gene are SQVTM and ANQGSEA. Here the CDR3 reads CSALEVEQYF. The CDR3 bases are TGCAGCGCCCTCGAGGTCGAGCAGTACTTC.

In its sample, this clone was seen once. The rearrangement uses TRBV5-6 and TRBJ1-2; D not resolved. Germline V gives CDR1 SGHDT, CDR2 YYEEEE. The CDR3 runs to 14 residues. The ends were cut back, 1 base at V and 6 bases at J, with 13 bases in the middle. CDR3 protein: CASSLNQIMHGYTF. The CDR3 DNA sequence: TGTGCCAGCAGCTTGAACCAGATAATGCATGGCTACACCTTC.

This clone was seen a single time. V usage is TRBV19 and J usage is TRBJ1-1; 7 bases are shared with TRBD1. Per the germline V gene, CDR1 is LNHDA and CDR2 is SQIVND (reference sequence). The CDR3 contains 15 residues. The ends lost 6 bases at V and 0 bases at J; junction bases unmatched: 7. CDR3 residues: CASRRTGNMNTEAFF. The CDR3 coding sequence is TGTGCCAGTAGACGGACAGGAAACATGAACACTGAAGCTTTCTTT.

The rearrangement uses TRBV29-1 and TRBJ2-5; D is possibly TRBD2 (5 bases). The V gene lost 4 bases and the J gene lost 5 bases, with 11 bases spanning the gap. Germline V gene lookup returns CDR1 SQVTM and CDR2 ANQGSEA. This CDR3 has 12 amino acids. The CDR3 DNA sequence: TGCAGCGTTGCGTACCCGGGGGAGACCCAGTACTTC. Protein product: CSVAYPGETQYF.

This chain links TRBV12-3 or TRBV12-4 with TRBJ1-5, with 9 bases matching TRBD1. Trimming at V came to 3 bases and at J to 15 bases, leaving 9 bases not matched to a gene. This CDR3 contains 13 residues. The CDR3: CASSLYRGLGRHF. Here the CDR3 DNA reads TGTGCCAGCAGTTTGTACAGGGGGCTAGGTCGGCATTTT.

This rearrangement joins TRBV27 to TRBJ2-7; TRBD2 matches at 8 bases. There are 18 residues in the CDR3. The V gene's germline CDR1 is MNHEY and CDR2 SMNVEV (reference sequence). V was pared by 8 bases and J by 2 bases, with 20 bases of the junction left unmatched. DNA of the CDR3: TGTGCCAGCTCGGGGGAAAAACGTAGCGGGAATCGAGCCTACGAGCAGTACTTC. The encoded protein is CASSGEKRSGNRAYEQYF.

V and J are TRBV28 and TRBJ2-7, with 13 positions matching TRBD2. This CDR3 comprises 15 residues. Germline loops: CDR1 MDHEN, CDR2 SYDVKM. With V trimmed by 3 bases and J by 6 bases, 5 bases remained unmatched. In nucleotides, the CDR3 is TGTGCCAGCAGTTTGGGGACTAGCGGGGCCAGCGAGCAGTACTTC. It is translated as CASSLGTSGASEQYF.

In this sample, this clone turned up once. The chain couples TRBV6-1 to TRBJ1-5; D uncertain. CDR1 is MNHNS, CDR2 SASEGT, per germline. CDR3 size: 14 residues. With 2 bases removed from V and 11 bases from J, the gap between germline ends came to 16 bases. The CDR3 DNA is TGTGCCAGCAGTGAAACCACGGGGATCAGCACCCAGCATTTT. Residues: CASSETTGISTQHF.

The chain employs TRBV10-1 and TRBJ2-7; 7 bases align to TRBD2. With V trimmed by 2 bases and J by 3 bases, 4 bases remained unmatched. CDR1 and CDR2 from the germline V gene are WNHNN and SYGVQD (reference sequence). The CDR3 has 14 residues. The CDR3 region has the DNA TGCGCCAGCAGTGAGGCTAGCGGAATCTACGAGCAGTACTTC. Translated: CASSEASGIYEQYF.

V usage is TRBV2 and J usage is TRBJ2-3; D possibly corresponds to TRBD1 (6 bases). This CDR3 contains 16 residues. Germline V gene sequence: CDR1 SNHLY, CDR2 FYNNEI. V dropped 6 bases and J dropped 2 bases, with 18 bases sitting between them. The CDR3: CASSAGQSYLTDTQYF. For the CDR3, the DNA is TGTGCCAGCAGCGCAGGACAGTCCTACCTCACAGATACGCAGTATTTT. Looking up the rest from reference TRBV2 and TRBJ2-3 gives the full variable domain: EPEVTQTPSHQVTQMGQEVILRCVPISNHLYFYWYRQILGQKVEFLVSFYNNEISEKSEIFDDQFSVERPDGSNFTLKIRSTKLEDSAMYFCASSAGQSYLTDTQYFGPGTRLTVL.

The rearrangement links TRBV19 to TRBJ2-5; TRBD1 matches at 8 bases. J gave up 5 bases and V 4 bases, and 9 bases lay outside the gene matches. Germline V gene data show CDR1 as LNHDA and CDR2 as SQIVND (reference sequence). This CDR3 comprises 15 residues. CDR3 amino acids: CASSNTRGRGETQYF. DNA for the CDR3: TGTGCCAGTAGTAATACCAGGGGGCGCGGGGAGACCCAGTACTTC. Complete variable domain (other parts from reference TRBV19 and TRBJ2-5): DGGITQSPKYLFRKEGQNVTLSCEQNLNHDAMYWYRQDPGQGLRLIYYSQIVNDFQKGDIAEGYSVSREKKESFPLTVTSAQKNPTAFYLCASSNTRGRGETQYFGPGTRLLVL.

This clone was seen a few times. The J gene is TRBJ2-7, the V gene TRBV6-1; D may be TRBD1 (5 bases). This CDR3 is built from 13 residues. The germline V and J ends were trimmed by 3 bases and 3 bases, with 9 bases remaining between them. The germline gives CDR1 MNHNS, CDR2 SASEGT. CDR3 DNA: TGTGCCAGCAGTGAGGGGCTTTTCTACGAGCAGTACTTC. Residues: CASSEGLFYEQYF.

The chain carries TRBV5-1 and TRBJ1-3, with TRBD1 as a possible D gene (6 bases). V was shortened by 4 bases and J by 2 bases, with 19 bases between the two germline ends. The CDR3 has 17 amino acids. Germline V gene data show CDR1 as SGHRS and CDR2 as YFSETQ. CDR3 residues: CASSPEGGVRTGNTIYF. The DNA for the CDR3 is TGCGCCAGCAGCCCCGAGGGGGGGGTCAGGACTGGAAACACCATATATTTT.

In this sample, this clone turned up a few times. The chain joins TRBV28 to TRBJ2-3, with 7 bases aligning to TRBD1. With V trimmed by 5 bases and J by 0 bases, 8 bases remained unmatched. Germline values: CDR1 MDHEN, CDR2 SYDVKM. This CDR3 is 16 amino acids long. CDR3 sequence reads: CASSPGTVFSTDTQYF. The CDR3 nucleotides read TGTGCCAGCAGTCCCGGGACAGTATTCAGCACAGATACGCAGTATTTT.

The chain couples TRBV3-1 (or the pseudogene TRBV3-2) to TRBJ1-4, with 9 nucleotides matching TRBD1. Germline values: CDR1 LGHDT, CDR2 YNNKEL (reference sequence). With V trimmed by 4 bases and J by 5 bases, 5 bases remained unmatched. The CDR3 totals 15 residues. CDR3 sequence: CASSRTGEGNEKLFF. Here the CDR3 DNA reads TGTGCCAGCAGCCGGACAGGGGAAGGCAATGAAAAACTGTTTTTT.

J is TRBJ2-2 and V is TRBV6-5, with D perhaps matching TRBD1 (6 bases). The CDR3 length is 15 residues. Germline V gene lookup returns CDR1 MNHEY and CDR2 SVGAGI. Trimming removed 6 bases at V and 1 base at J, with 12 bases between. CDR3 sequence reads: CASRRGYLNTGELFF. The CDR3 DNA reads TGTGCCAGCAGAAGGGGGTACTTGAACACCGGGGAGCTGTTTTTT.

The table lists this clone with a count of one. This sequence joins TRBV15 and TRBJ1-5; 8 positions match TRBD1. This CDR3 spans 15 amino acids. In germline, CDR1 is LNHNV, CDR2 YYDKDF (reference sequence). After removal of 1 base from V and 4 bases from J, the junction contained 3 bases not matched to a gene. The chain's CDR3 is CATSRVRTGNQPQHF. For the CDR3, the DNA is TGTGCCACCAGCAGAGTCCGGACAGGGAATCAGCCCCAGCATTTT.

This chain links TRBV29-1 with TRBJ2-7; 8 positions match TRBD2. Trimming at V came to 7 bases and at J to 6 bases, leaving 5 bases not matched to a gene. The germline V gene has CDR1 SQVTM and CDR2 ANQGSEA. The CDR3 is 11 residues long. CDR3 residues: CSGREGLEQYF. The DNA of the CDR3 is TGCAGCGGACGGGAGGGGCTCGAGCAGTACTTC.

The rearrangement uses TRBV10-3 and TRBJ1-1, with 11 bases lining up with TRBD1. Per germline, CDR1 ENHRY and CDR2 SYGVKD. With V trimmed by 4 bases and J by 6 bases, 7 bases remained unmatched. The CDR3 totals 15 residues. The CDR3 nucleotides are TGTGCCATCAGTGCGGGGGACAGGGGGTCCTCTGAAGCTTTCTTT. Its protein is CAISAGDRGSSEAFF.

The CDR3 loop is CASSLLQGPNEQFF. CDR3 sequence (DNA): TGCGCCAGCAGCTTACTACAGGGGCCCAATGAGCAGTTCTTC. V and J are TRBV5-1 and TRBJ2-1, with 7 nucleotides matching TRBD1. Germline CDR1 and CDR2: SGHRS and YFSETQ. CDR3 size: 14 residues. V lost 2 bases, J lost 6 bases, and 5 bases stayed unmatched.

This clone was seen a single time. The rearrangement joins TRBV7-9 to TRBJ2-1, with 10 bases identical to TRBD2. The germline CDR1 and CDR2 sequences are SEHNR and FQNEAQ (reference sequence). This CDR3 comprises 17 residues. Trimming at V came to 1 base and at J to 3 bases, leaving 6 bases not matched to a gene. In nucleotides, the CDR3 is TGTGCCAGCAGCTTAGGGTTAGCGGGAGGACTCTACAATGAGCAGTTCTTC. Its translation is CASSLGLAGGLYNEQFF.

The V call is TRBV7-8, the J call TRBJ1-1, with 10 bases fitting TRBD1. V was clipped by 5 bases and J by 0 bases; unmatched bases: 3. Germline V gene data show CDR1 as SGHVS and CDR2 as FQNEAQ. The CDR3 loop spans 15 amino acids. In DNA form, the CDR3 reads TGTGCCAGCAGCCGGGACAGGGGTCTGAACACTGAAGCTTTCTTT. It translates to CASSRDRGLNTEAFF.

This clone was seen just once. The chain links TRBV5-1 to TRBJ1-1; maybe TRBD1 (5 bases). Per the germline V gene, CDR1 is SGHRS and CDR2 is YFSETQ. The CDR3 spans 14 residues. Trimming removed 0 bases at V and 1 base at J, with 7 bases between. The DNA of the CDR3 is TGCGCCAGCAGCTTGGAAGGGGCGAACACTGAAGCTTTCTTT. This translates into CASSLEGANTEAFF.